Following are 4 T cell receptor beta chains from one sample sequenced in a study of cytomegalovirus exposure and HLA in healthy donors. The PCR was carried out with 60 Vbeta primers and 13 Jbeta primers. Using immunoSEQ multiplex PCR, the repertoire was profiled, and TCRdb retains in-frame clones only, with some absent. The data show roughly 140,000 clones, roughly 85% seen once. What was sequenced was PBMCs. All receptors come from a woman in her 30s in good health and CMV-seronegative.

The chain couples TRBV6-6 to TRBJ2-3; D may be TRBD2 (5 bases). Germline V lookup: CDR1 MNHNY, CDR2 SVGAGI (reference sequence). Trimming took off 5 bases at V and 2 bases at J, with 11 bases between the two ends. CDR3 size: 14 residues. CDR3 nucleotide sequence: TGTGCCAGCAGTCCTATGACTACCACAGATACGCAGTATTTT. Translating gives CASSPMTTTDTQYF.

This sequence joins TRBV9 and TRBJ1-3, with 10 positions matching TRBD1. Germline CDR1 and CDR2: SGDLS and YYNGEE. V lost 3 bases and J lost 0; bases outside the gene matches: 3. The CDR3 has 16 residues. The DNA of the CDR3 is TGTGCCAGCAGCGGACAGGGGGCGCCCTCTGGAAACACCATATATTTT. Its protein is CASSGQGAPSGNTIYF.

CDR3 region: CASSSRGRGGSYEAFF. For the CDR3, the DNA is TGTGCCAGCAGTTCGAGGGGCAGGGGAGGGAGTTATGAAGCTTTCTTT. The chain employs TRBV28 and TRBJ1-1; possibly TRBD1 for D (6 bases). CDR1 is MDHEN and CDR2 is SYDVKM in the germline V gene. Trimming cost V 4 bases and J 7 bases, with 22 bases left between them. The CDR3 spans 16 residues.

CDR3 amino acids: CASSLVREGYNEQFF. The CDR3 DNA reads TGTGCCAGCAGCTTGGTACGGGAGGGTTACAATGAGCAGTTCTTC. V and J are TRBV5-6 and TRBJ2-1, with 8 bases that match TRBD2. The CDR3 has 15 residues. Germline values: CDR1 SGHDT, CDR2 YYEEEE. V gave up 0 bases and J gave up 4 bases; unmatched junction bases: 3.